This T cell receptor (beta chain) emerged from a study of blood T cell repertoires in COVID-19. Overall study: Acute-phase and convalescent COVID-19 samples originated in the United States, Italy and Spain. Sample material is recorded as cDNA or gDNA derived from T cells, B-cell-depleted T cells, or PBMCs.

Patients in Seattle were enrolled during active infection, then followed longitudinally. With 10 bases removed from V and 10 bases from J, the gap between germline ends came to 19 bases. The CDR3 length is 12 residues. Germline V gives CDR1 MNHEY, CDR2 SVGAGI. Original data processing: Amplifying reference gene primers gave estimates of nucleated cell counts. Using immunoSEQ multiplex PCR, the repertoire was profiled, and TCRdb retains in-frame clones only, with some absent. Clonal size and the V and J genes are those of that table, whereas D and trimming came from the DNA. The repertoire includes about 220,000 clones, more than 75% of them detected once, and roughly 5.1% sits in the top ten.

The sequenced sample consisted of peripheral blood. The V and J genes are TRBV6-5 and TRBJ1-2; possible D gene TRBD1, 5 bases. The TCR sequence derives from a woman in her seventies with COVID-19, enrolled during active disease. The CDR3 is CATLDLHRFYTF. CDR3 nucleotides: TGTGCCACCCTCGACCTTCACAGGTTCTACACCTTC.